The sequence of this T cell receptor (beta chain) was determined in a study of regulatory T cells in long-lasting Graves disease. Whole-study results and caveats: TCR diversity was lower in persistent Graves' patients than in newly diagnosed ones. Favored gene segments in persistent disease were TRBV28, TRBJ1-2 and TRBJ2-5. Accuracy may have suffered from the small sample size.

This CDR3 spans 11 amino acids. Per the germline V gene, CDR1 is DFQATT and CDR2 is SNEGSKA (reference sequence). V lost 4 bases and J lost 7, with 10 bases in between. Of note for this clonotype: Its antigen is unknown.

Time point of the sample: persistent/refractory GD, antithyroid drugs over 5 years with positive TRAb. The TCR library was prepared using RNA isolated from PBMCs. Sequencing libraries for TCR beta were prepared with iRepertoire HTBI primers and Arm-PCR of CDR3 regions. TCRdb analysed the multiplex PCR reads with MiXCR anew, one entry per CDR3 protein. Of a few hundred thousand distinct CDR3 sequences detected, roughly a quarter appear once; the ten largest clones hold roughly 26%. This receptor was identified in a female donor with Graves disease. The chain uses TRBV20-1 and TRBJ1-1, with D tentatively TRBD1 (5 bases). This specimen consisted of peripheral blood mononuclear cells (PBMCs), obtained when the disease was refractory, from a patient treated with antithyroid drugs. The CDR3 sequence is CSATGHLEAFF. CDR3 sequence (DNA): TGCAGTGCTACCGGACACCTTGAAGCTTTCTTT.